This T cell receptor beta chain is from a study of cytomegalovirus exposure and HLA in healthy donors. 13 Jbeta primers and 60 Vbeta primers were used for the PCR. Profiled with immunoSEQ multiplex PCR; TCRdb holds only in-frame clones, not every one. The sample lists about 120,000 clones, over 65% occurring once. The CDR3 runs to 14 residues. V lost 4 bases, J lost 5 bases, and 6 bases stayed unmatched. The germline CDR1 and CDR2 sequences are SGHRS and YFSETQ. Sequencing was carried out using PBMCs. The V call is TRBV5-1, the J call TRBJ2-5, with TRBD1 matching over 9 bases. The sequence came from a woman aged 40 to 49 in good health and CMV-seropositive. CDR3: CASSLGQGIETQYF. CDR3 DNA sequence: TGCGCCAGCAGCCTGGGACAGGGAATCGAGACCCAGTACTTC.